This entry describes one TCR beta chain. Random hexamers served to reverse transcribe about 0.45 to 1 ug RNA. With immunoSEQ multiplex PCR, TCR beta CDR3 was amplified across 54 Vbeta and 13 Jbeta. TCRdb re-derived calls from the immunoSEQ multiplex PCR reads in MiXCR, one entry per CDR3 protein. In the table there are 150,000 or so distinct CDR3 sequences, roughly 94% of which are singletons. This sample was taken from a study of CD8 T cells in Susac syndrome. Study background: Clinical remission applied to about 8 sequenced Susac syndrome patients, and six had active disease.

V shed 0 bases and J shed 8 bases, with 8 bases lying between them. From germline, CDR1 is LNHNV and CDR2 YYDKDF (reference sequence). This CDR3 has 13 residues. In blood CD8+ and CD4+ T cells, TCR beta underwent sequencing. Recently defined diagnostic criteria classed the Susac syndrome patients as definite or probable. Sequenced input: CD4+ T cells from PBMCs. This chain connects TRBV15 to TRBJ2-1, with unresolved D. The origin of this receptor is a human donor with Susac syndrome. CDR3 residues: CATSRDIAHEQFF. The DNA for the CDR3 is TGTGCCACCAGCAGAGACATAGCTCATGAGCAGTTCTTC.